The rows below give T cell receptor beta chains drawn from one sample of a study of shared clonotypes between healthy human individuals. The assay was immunoSEQ multiplex PCR, and TCRdb's table has in-frame clones only and misses some. Among about 2,500,000 clones listed, roughly nine tenths were seen once. Input material: naive CD4+ T cells sorted from blood. The receptors derive from a man between 18 and 29 years old in good health. CDR3s include the opening cysteine and the closing phenylalanine or tryptophan. The D gene is left open where the match is weak. Some rows mark clone size as missing; the rest say once, few, many or name a class of expanded clone.

TRBV19,TRBD1,TRBJ1-2,.,TGTGCCAGTAGTACACGGGACAGGGAAAACTATGGCTACACCTTC,CASSTRDRENYGYTF
TRBV7-7,.,TRBJ1-1,.,TGTGCTAGCAGCTCCCAGCCGGACCCGAACACTGAAGCTTTCTTT,CASSSQPDPNTEAFF
TRBV7-9,TRBD1,TRBJ2-1,.,TGTGCCAGCAGCTCCGGACAGGGTAGAAATGAGCAGTTCTTC,CASSSGQGRNEQFF
TRBV19,.,TRBJ2-7,.,TGTGCCACCAGCAACATCGGACAGATCTACGAGCAGTACTTC,CATSNIGQIYEQYF
TRBV28,TRBD1,TRBJ2-3,.,TGTGCCAGCAGATCGACAGGGGGCGCGACAGATACGCAGTATTTT,CASRSTGGATDTQYF
TRBV10-2,.,TRBJ1-5,.,TGCGCCAGCAGTGAGTCGACTACAGGATTGGGCAATCAGCCCCAGCATTTT,CASSESTTGLGNQPQHF
TRBV14,.,TRBJ2-3,once,TGTGCCAGCAGCCAAGTCACAGATACGCAGTATTTT,CASSQVTDTQYF
TRBV7-8,.,TRBJ1-6,few,TGTGCCAGCAGCTTAGACAAATCACCCCTCCACTTT,CASSLDKSPLHF
TRBV27,TRBD1,TRBJ2-2,.,TGTGCCAGCACCACTCGGGGCAGGGGGCTTATTACTTCATTGTCTACCGGGGAGCTGTTTTTT,CASTTRGRGLITSLSTGELFF
TRBV10-3,TRBD1,TRBJ2-5,.,TGTGCCATCAGTGAGTTAGGGGGCGAGACCCAGTACTTC,CAISELGGETQYF
TRBV28,TRBD1,TRBJ2-2,.,TGTGCCAGCAGTTTATCCGGGACAGGTCCCGGGGAGCTGTTTTTT,CASSLSGTGPGELFF
TRBV10-3,.,TRBJ1-1,.,TGTGCCACCCAAGGGGAGACTGAAGCTTTCTTT,CATQGETEAFF
TRBV6-6,.,TRBJ1-5,.,TGTGCCAGCAGCAACGACGGATACAATCAGCCCCAGCATTTT,CASSNDGYNQPQHF
TRBV5-1,.,TRBJ1-3,.,TGCGCCAGCAGCTTGGCCCCCACCGAGGTCTCTGGAAACACCATATATTTT,CASSLAPTEVSGNTIYF
TRBV27,.,TRBJ1-2,.,TGTGCCAGCAACCAACAAACGGTTAGGAGCAGGCTCAGGAGGGGCTACACCTTC,CASNQQTVRSRLRRGYTF
TRBV11-3,.,TRBJ2-2,.,TGTGCCAGCAGCCGGGACGGCCAAACCGGGGAGCTGTTTTTT,CASSRDGQTGELFF
TRBV6-5,.,TRBJ1-2,.,TGTGCCAGCAGTTACTCGAATGTCTGGGGAGGCTACACCTTC,CASSYSNVWGGYTF
TRBV5-1,.,TRBJ1-1,.,TGCGCCAGCAGAATGAACAGGACCCGGGGAGCTTTCTTT,CASRMNRTRGAFF
TRBV25-1,.,TRBJ1-3,.,TGTGCCAGCAGTGAATGGACATCTGGAAACACCATATATTTT,CASSEWTSGNTIYF
TRBV4-1,.,TRBJ2-2,.,TGCGCCAGCAGCCAAATCCTTGTTGGGAAGAACACCGGGGAGCTGTTTTTT,CASSQILVGKNTGELFF
TRBV27,.,TRBJ2-3,.,TGTGCCAGCAGTTTATCGTCCGGGGCCGCGGGAGATACGCAGTATTTT,CASSLSSGAAGDTQYF
TRBV10-3,.,TRBJ1-1,.,TGTGCCATCTCTAGGGGGAACACTGAAGCTTTCTTT,CAISRGNTEAFF
TRBV10-3,TRBD1,TRBJ1-2,.,TGTGCCATCAGTGAGTCCGGGACAGGGGTCAATGGCTACACCTTC,CAISESGTGVNGYTF
TRBV7-2,TRBD2,TRBJ2-5,.,TGTGCCAGCAGCGGGGACTACCCTCGAGAGACCCAGTACTTC,CASSGDYPRETQYF
TRBV28,.,TRBJ2-7,.,TGTGCCAGCACCCCCGGGGCAGCACCCTACGAGCAGTACTTC,CASTPGAAPYEQYF
TRBV6-5,.,TRBJ1-1,.,TGTGCCAGCAGTTACTCGAACCTGAACACTGAAGCTTTCTTT,CASSYSNLNTEAFF
TRBV30,.,TRBJ1-2,once,TGTGCCTGGAGTCCTTATGGGGCATATGGCTACACCTTC,CAWSPYGAYGYTF
TRBV7-8,.,TRBJ1-1,.,TGTGCCAGCACCTATAGACCCGACAGGATCAACACTGAAGCTTTCTTT,CASTYRPDRINTEAFF
TRBV7-9,.,TRBJ2-1,.,TGTGCCAGCAGCTTAGACCTCAGAATTTGGGACTACAATGAGCAGTTCTTC,CASSLDLRIWDYNEQFF
TRBV7-2,TRBD1,TRBJ2-7,.,TGTGCCAGCAGCTTGAACAGGGGGCTCTCCTACGAGCAGTACTTC,CASSLNRGLSYEQYF
TRBV19,.,TRBJ2-5,.,TGTGCCAGTAGAAAAGGGGACTTAGGGCAAGAGACCCAGTACTTC,CASRKGDLGQETQYF
TRBV2,.,TRBJ2-2,.,TGTGCCAGCAGGGGCTTCAACACCGGGGAGCTGTTTTTT,CASRGFNTGELFF
TRBV18,.,TRBJ2-2,.,TGTGCCAGCTCACCCCGCACCGGGGAGCTGTTTTTT,CASSPRTGELFF
TRBV4-3,TRBD1,TRBJ2-4,.,TGCGCCAGCAGCCATAGGGACAGGGCAACGGACATTCAGTACTTC,CASSHRDRATDIQYF
TRBV6-6,TRBD2,TRBJ2-5,.,TGTGCCAGCAGTTGGACTAGCGGGGGGTACCAAGAGACCCAGTACTTC,CASSWTSGGYQETQYF
TRBV4-1,.,TRBJ1-4,.,TGCGCCAGCAGCCAGAGGGCTGCAACTAATGAAAAACTGTTTTTT,CASSQRAATNEKLFF
TRBV5-1,TRBD2,TRBJ2-2,.,TGCGCCAGCAGCTTACTAGCGAAATCGGCCGGGGAGCTGTTTTTT,CASSLLAKSAGELFF
TRBV7-3,.,TRBJ2-2,.,TGTGCCAGCAGCGTTCGTGGGGCCACCGGGGAGCTGTTTTTT,CASSVRGATGELFF
TRBV7-3,.,TRBJ1-1,.,TGTGCCAGCAGCCCCAGGGGTGCGAACACTGAAGCTTTCTTT,CASSPRGANTEAFF
TRBV10-3,.,TRBJ2-4,.,TGTGCCATCAGTGGGGCGGGGACGCGGGAAAACATTCAGTACTTC,CAISGAGTRENIQYF
TRBV5-6,.,TRBJ1-3,.,TGTGCCAGCAGCGCCGGCGGGACAAGCTTTGGAAACACCATATATTTT,CASSAGGTSFGNTIYF
TRBV6-6,.,TRBJ2-1,.,TGTGCCAGCAGTTACTTGGCCCCTGCAGATTACAATGAGCAGTTCTTC,CASSYLAPADYNEQFF